The 2 T cell receptor beta chains below come from one sample, sequenced in a study of human T cells and chemical hapten exposure. Documented time point: patch test 3, about 24 weeks after DPC sensitization. Regarding treatment: therapeutic diphenylcyclopropenone sensitization with weekly scalp DPC. TCRdb called the RACE reads again in MiXCR, with one record for every CDR3 protein. The data show tens of thousands of distinct CDR3 sequences, with 9.5% to 15% seen just once and roughly 2.4% held by the top ten. This specimen was whole blood, taken in connection with sensitization to the hapten diphenylcyclopropenone (DPC). Source of these receptors: a man aged 30 to 45 with alopecia areata. Some clones in this sample may be carry-over from other donors' samples.

This clonotype was seen many times. CDR3 sequence: CSARNPAGGRETQYF. CDR3 sequence (DNA): TGCAGTGCTAGAAATCCAGCGGGGGGGCGAGAGACCCAGTACTTC. The chain combines TRBV20-1 with TRBJ2-5; the match to TRBD2 covers 10 bases. Germline trimming cut 2 bases from V and 4 bases from J; bases unmatched to any gene: 7. The CDR3 has 15 residues. Germline V gene sequence: CDR1 DFQATT, CDR2 SNEGSKA (reference sequence).

This clonotype was found a few times. This chain uses TRBV11-2 with TRBJ2-2; TRBD1 or TRBD2 may be the D gene (5 bases each). Germline CDR1 SGHAT, CDR2 FQNNGV. V was cut by 7 bases and J by 3 bases, with 24 bases left in between. The CDR3 extends over 18 amino acids. The CDR3 is CASTGAGTRIIDTGELFF. The CDR3 DNA follows: TGTGCCAGCACCGGGGCAGGGACCAGAATTATTGACACCGGGGAGCTGTTTTTT.